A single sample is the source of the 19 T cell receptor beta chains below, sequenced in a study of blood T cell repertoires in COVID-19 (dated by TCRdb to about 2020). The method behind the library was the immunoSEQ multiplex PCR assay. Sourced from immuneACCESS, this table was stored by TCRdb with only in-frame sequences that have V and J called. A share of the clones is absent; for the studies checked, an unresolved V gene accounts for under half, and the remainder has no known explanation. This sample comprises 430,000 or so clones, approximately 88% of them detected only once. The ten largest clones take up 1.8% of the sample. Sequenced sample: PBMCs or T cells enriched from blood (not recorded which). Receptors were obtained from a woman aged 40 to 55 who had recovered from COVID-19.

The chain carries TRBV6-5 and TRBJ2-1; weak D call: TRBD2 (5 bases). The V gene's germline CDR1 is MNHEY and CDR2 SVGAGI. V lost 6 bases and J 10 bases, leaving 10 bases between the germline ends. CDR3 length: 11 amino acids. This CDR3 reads CASSGGWEQFF. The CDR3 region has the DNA TGTGCCAGCAGCGGCGGGTGGGAGCAGTTCTTC.

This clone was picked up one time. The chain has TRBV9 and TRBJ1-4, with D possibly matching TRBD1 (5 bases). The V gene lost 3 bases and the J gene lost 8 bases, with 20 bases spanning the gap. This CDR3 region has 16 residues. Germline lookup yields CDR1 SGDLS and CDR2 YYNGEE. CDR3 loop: CASSATSQPGGEKLFF. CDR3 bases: TGTGCCAGCAGCGCAACCTCCCAGCCGGGGGGGGAAAAACTGTTTTTT.

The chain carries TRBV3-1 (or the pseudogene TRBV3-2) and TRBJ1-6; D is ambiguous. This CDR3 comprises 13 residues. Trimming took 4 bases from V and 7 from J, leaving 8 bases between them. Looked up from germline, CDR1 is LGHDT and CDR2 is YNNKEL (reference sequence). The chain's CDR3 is CASSPSENSPLHF. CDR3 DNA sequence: TGTGCCAGCAGCCCCTCAGAAAATTCACCCCTCCACTTT.

CDR3 in amino acids: CASSKALATSPRRGNTIYF. The CDR3 region has the DNA TGTGCCAGCAGCAAAGCGCTAGCTACATCTCCACGGAGGGGAAACACCATATATTTT. The chain combines TRBV21-1 with TRBJ1-3. TRBV21-1 is given as a pseudogene. The CDR3 runs to 19 residues.

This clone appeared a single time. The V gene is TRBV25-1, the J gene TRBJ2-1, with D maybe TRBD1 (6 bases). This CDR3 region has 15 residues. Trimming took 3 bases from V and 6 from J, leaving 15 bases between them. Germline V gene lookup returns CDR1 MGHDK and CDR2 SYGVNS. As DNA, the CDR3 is TGTGCCAGCAGTGATTCCAGGGGAAGGGGCAATGAGCAGTTCTTC. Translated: CASSDSRGRGNEQFF.

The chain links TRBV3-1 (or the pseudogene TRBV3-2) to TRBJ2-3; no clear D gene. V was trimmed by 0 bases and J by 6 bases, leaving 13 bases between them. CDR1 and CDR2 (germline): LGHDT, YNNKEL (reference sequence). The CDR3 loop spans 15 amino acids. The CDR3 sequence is CASSQDLLGRDTQYF. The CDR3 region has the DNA TGTGCCAGCAGCCAAGATCTTCTAGGAAGGGATACGCAGTATTTT.

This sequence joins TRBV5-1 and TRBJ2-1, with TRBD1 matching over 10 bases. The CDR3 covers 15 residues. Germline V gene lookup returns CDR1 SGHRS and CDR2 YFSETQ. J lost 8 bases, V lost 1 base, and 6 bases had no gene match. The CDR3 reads CASSLSGQGVYEQFF. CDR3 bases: TGCGCCAGCAGCTTGTCAGGACAGGGGGTCTATGAGCAGTTCTTC. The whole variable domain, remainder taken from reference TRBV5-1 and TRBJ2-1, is KAGVTQTPRYLIKTRGQQVTLSCSPISGHRSVSWYQQTPGQGLQFLFEYFSETQRNKGNFPGRFSGRQFSNSRSEMNVSTLELGDSALYLCASSLSGQGVYEQFFGPGTRLTVL.

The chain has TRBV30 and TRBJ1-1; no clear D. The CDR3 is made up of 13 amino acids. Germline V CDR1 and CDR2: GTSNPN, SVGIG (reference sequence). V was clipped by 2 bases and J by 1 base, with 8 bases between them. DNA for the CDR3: TGTGCCTGGAGTCGACACTCGAACACTGAAGCTTTCTTT. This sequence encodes CAWSRHSNTEAFF.

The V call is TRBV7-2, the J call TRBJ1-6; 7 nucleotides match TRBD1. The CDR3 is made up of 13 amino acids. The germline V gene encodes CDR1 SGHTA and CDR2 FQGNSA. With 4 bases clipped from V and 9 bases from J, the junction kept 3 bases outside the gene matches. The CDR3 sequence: CASSWGTASPLHF. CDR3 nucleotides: TGTGCCAGCAGCTGGGGGACAGCTTCACCCCTCCACTTT. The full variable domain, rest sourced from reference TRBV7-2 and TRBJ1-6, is GAGVSQSPSNKVTEKGKDVELRCDPISGHTALYWYRQSLGQGLEFLIYFQGNSAPDKSGLPSDRFSAERTGGSVSTLTIQRTQQEDSAVYLCASSWGTASPLHFGNGTRLTVT.

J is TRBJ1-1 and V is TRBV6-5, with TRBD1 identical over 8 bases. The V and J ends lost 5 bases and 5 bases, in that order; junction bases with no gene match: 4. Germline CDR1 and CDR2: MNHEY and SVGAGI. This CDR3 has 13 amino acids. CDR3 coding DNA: TGTGCCAGCAGTCGGACAGGGTGGACTGAAGCTTTCTTT. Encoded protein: CASSRTGWTEAFF.

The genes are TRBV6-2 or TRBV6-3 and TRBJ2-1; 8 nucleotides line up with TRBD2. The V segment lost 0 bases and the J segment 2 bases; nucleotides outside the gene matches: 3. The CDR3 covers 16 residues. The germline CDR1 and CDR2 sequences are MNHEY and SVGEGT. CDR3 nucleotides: TGTGCCAGCAGTTACTCCGGGACTAGTACCTACAATGAGCAGTTCTTC. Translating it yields CASSYSGTSTYNEQFF.

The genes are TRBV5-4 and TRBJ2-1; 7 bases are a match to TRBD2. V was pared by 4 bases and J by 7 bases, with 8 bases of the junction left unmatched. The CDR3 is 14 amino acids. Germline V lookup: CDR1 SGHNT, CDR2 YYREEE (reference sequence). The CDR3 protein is CASSGDYYLNEQFF. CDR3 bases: TGTGCCAGCAGCGGGGACTACTACCTAAATGAGCAGTTCTTC.

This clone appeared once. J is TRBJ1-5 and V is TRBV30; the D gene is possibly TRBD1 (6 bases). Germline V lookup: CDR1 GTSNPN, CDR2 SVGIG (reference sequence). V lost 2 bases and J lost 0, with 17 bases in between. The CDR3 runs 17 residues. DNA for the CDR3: TGTGCCTGGAGTCGGACCATAACAGGGCATAGCAATCAGCCCCAGCATTTT. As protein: CAWSRTITGHSNQPQHF.

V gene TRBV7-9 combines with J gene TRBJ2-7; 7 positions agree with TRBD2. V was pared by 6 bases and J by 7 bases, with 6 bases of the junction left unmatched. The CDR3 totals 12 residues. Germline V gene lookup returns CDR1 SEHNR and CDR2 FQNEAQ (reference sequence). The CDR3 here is CASSRTSFEQYF. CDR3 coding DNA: TGTGCCAGCAGTCGGACTAGTTTTGAGCAGTACTTC.

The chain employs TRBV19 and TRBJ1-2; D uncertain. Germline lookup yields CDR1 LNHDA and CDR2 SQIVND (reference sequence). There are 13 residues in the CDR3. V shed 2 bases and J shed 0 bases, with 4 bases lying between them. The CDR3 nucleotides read TGTGCCAGTAGTATACCGGCTAACTATGGCTACACCTTC. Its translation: CASSIPANYGYTF.

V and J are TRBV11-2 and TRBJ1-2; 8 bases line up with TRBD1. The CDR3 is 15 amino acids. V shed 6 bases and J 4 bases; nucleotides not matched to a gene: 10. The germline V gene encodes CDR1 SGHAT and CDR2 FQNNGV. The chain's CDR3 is CASRGTQGGAYGYTF. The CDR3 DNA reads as TGTGCCAGCAGAGGCACACAGGGGGGCGCCTATGGCTACACCTTC.

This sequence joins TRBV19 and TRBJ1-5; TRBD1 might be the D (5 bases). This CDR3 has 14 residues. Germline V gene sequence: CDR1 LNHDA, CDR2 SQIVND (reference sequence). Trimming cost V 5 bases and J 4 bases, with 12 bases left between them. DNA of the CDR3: TGTGCCAGTAGTGCCCAGGGAGGGAATCAGCCCCAGCATTTT. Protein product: CASSAQGGNQPQHF.

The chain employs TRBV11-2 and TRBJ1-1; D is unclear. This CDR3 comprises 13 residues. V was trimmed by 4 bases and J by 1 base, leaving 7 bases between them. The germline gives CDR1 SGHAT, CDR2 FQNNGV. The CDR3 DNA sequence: TGTGCCAGCAGCTCTTTCGGGAACACTGAAGCTTTCTTT. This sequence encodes CASSSFGNTEAFF.

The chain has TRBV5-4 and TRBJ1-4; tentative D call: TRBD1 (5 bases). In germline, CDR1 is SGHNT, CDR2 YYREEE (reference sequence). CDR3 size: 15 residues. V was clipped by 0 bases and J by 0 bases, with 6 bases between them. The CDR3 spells CASSLAGATNEKLFF. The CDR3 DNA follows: TGTGCCAGCAGCTTGGCGGGGGCAACTAATGAAAAACTGTTTTTT.